The clone carrying this T cell receptor (beta chain) was counted many times. The antigen remains undetermined. TCRdb fed the reads into MiXCR, producing one record per CDR3 protein. The sample holds roughly 500,000 distinct CDR3 sequences, 30% to 40% seen once. The CDR3 totals 13 residues. Germline V CDR1 and CDR2: SGHDN, FVKESK. V was trimmed by 1 base and J by 8 bases, leaving 9 bases between them. These data are taken from a study of T cell repertoires in cytomegalovirus infection. Study information: HLA-C-restricted CMV epitopes, recently identified, and well-studied HLA-B-restricted ones were used by the study. It was the public TCR beta signatures that indicated both CMV infection and matching HLA type.

The specimen was cultured PBMCs, collected from culture after CMV antigen stimulation. This receptor was identified in a human donor in good health (CMV status not recorded). Some clones in this sample may be carry-over from other donors' samples. This rearrangement joins TRBV14 to TRBJ2-1; D is uncertain. CDR3 region: CASSQGIRDEQFF. Written as DNA, the CDR3 is TGTGCCAGCAGCCAAGGAATCCGGGATGAGCAGTTCTTC.